The clone carrying this TCR beta chain was counted between two and nine times. This record belongs to a study of T cells of healthy individuals. TCRdb re-called the 5' RACE reads with MiXCR, one entry per CDR3 protein. The sample consists of about 53,000 distinct CDR3 sequences, 14% to 15% of them appearing once. CDR1 and CDR2 (germline): MNHEY, SVGEGT. The CDR3 is made up of 15 amino acids. V dropped 8 bases and J dropped 0; count of bases not matched to a gene: 8. The receptor's source is a human donor in good health. The chain links TRBV6-2 or TRBV6-3 to TRBJ2-3, with 7 bases lining up with TRBD2. As DNA, the CDR3 is TGTGCCAGCGGCCAAGCGGGATCTAGCACAGATACGCAGTATTTT. This codes for CASGQAGSSTDTQYF.